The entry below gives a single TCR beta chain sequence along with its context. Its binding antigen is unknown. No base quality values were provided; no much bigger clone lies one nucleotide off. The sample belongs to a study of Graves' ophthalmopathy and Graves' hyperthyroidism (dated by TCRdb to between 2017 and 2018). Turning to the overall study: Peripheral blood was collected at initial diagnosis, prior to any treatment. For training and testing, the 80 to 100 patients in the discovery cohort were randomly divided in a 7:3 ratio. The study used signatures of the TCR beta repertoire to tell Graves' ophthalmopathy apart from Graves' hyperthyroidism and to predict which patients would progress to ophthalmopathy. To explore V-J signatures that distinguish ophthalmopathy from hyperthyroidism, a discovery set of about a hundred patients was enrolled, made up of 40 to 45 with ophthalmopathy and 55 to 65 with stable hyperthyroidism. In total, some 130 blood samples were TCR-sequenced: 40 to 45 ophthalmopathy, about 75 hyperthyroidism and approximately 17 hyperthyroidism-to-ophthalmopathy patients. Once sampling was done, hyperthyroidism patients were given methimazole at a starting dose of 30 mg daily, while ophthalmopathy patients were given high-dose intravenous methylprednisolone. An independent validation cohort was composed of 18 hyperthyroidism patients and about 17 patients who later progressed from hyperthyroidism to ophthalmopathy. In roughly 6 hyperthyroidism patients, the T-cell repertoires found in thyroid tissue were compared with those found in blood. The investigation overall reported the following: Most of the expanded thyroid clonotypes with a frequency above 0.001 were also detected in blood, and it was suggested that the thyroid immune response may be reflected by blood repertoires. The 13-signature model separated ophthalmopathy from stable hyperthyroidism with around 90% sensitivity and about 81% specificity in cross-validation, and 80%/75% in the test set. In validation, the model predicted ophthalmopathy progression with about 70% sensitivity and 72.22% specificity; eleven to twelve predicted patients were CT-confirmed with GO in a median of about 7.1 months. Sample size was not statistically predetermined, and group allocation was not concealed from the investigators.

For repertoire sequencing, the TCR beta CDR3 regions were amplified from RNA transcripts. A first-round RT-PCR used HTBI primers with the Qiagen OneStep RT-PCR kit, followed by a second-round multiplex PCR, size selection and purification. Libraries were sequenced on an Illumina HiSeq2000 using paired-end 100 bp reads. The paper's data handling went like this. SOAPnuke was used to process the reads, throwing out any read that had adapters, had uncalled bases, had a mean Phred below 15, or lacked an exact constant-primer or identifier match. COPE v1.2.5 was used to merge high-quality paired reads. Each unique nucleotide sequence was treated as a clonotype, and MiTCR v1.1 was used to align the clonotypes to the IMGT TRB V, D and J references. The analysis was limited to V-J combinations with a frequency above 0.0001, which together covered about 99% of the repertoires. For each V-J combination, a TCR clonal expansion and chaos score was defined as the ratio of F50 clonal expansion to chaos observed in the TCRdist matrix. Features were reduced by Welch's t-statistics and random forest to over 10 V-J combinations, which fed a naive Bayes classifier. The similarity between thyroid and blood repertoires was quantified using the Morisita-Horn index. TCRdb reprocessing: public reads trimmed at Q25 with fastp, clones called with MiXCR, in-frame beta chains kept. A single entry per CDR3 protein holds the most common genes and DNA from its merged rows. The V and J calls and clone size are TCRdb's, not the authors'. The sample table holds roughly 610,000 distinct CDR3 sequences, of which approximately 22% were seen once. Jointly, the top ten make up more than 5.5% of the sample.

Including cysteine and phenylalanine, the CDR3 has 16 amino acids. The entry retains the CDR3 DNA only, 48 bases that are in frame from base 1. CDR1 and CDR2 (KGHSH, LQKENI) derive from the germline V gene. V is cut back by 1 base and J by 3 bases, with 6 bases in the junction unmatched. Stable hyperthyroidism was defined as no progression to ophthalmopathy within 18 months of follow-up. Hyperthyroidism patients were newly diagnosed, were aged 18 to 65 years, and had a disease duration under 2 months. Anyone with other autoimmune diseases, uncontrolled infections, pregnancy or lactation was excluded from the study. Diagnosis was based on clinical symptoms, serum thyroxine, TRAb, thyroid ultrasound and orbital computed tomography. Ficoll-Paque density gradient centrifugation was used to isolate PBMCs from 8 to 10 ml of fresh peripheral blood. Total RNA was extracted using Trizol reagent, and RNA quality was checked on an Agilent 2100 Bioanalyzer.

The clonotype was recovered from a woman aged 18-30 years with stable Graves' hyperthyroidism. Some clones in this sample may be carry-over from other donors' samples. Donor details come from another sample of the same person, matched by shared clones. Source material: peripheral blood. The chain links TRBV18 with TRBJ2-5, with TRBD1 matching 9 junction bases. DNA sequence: TGTGCCAGCTCACCACGGGACAGGGTCCGCAAAGAGACCCAGTACTTC. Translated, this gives CASSPRDRVRKETQYF.